This T cell receptor (beta chain) was retrieved from a study of blood T cell repertoires in COVID-19. Study at large: Acute and convalescent COVID-19 specimens originated in the United States, Italy and Spain.

Source study methods: How many nucleated cells were present was estimated from reference gene primer amplification. Repertoires were generated with immunoSEQ multiplex PCR, while TCRdb's copy carries only in-frame clones and drops some. Clone size and V and J calls were adopted from that table, with D and trimming inferred from the DNA. The sample has more than 250,000 clones; around 86% are singletons. Trimming at V came to 2 bases and at J to 4 bases, leaving 3 bases not matched to a gene. Germline V gene sequence: CDR1 MNHEY, CDR2 SMNVEV (reference sequence). There are 14 residues in the CDR3. The V gene is TRBV27, the J gene TRBJ2-7; 9 bases fit TRBD1. The sample was peripheral blood. The TCR was taken from a man aged 50 to 59 with active or convalescent COVID-19. CDR3 sequence: CASSLRQGEYEQYF. As DNA, the CDR3 is TGTGCCAGCAGTTTAAGACAGGGGGAGTACGAGCAGTACTTC.